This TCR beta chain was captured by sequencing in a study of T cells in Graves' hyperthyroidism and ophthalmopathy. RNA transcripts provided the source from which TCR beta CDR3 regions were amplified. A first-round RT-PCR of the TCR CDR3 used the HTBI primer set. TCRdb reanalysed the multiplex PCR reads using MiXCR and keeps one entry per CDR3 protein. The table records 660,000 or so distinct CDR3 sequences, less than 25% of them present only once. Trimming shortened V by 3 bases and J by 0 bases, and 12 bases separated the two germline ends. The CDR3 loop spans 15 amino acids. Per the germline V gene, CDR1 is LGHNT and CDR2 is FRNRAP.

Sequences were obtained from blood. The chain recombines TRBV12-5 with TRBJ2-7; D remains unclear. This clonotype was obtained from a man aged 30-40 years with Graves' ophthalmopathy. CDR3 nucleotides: TGTGCTAGTGGTTTCAGGTCGACCCCCTCCTACGAGCAGTACTTC. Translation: CASGFRSTPSYEQYF.